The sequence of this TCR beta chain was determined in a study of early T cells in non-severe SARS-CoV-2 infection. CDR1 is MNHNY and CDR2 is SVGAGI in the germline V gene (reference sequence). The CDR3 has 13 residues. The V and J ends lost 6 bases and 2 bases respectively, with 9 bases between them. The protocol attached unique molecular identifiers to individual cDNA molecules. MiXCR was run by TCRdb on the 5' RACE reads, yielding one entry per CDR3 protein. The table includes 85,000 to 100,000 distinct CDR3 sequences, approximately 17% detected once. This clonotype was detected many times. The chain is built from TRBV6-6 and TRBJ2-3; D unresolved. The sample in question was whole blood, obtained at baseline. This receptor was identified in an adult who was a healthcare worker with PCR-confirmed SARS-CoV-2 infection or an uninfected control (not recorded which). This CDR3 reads CASRLLLTDTQYF. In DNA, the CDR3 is TGTGCCAGCAGGCTTCTCCTCACAGATACGCAGTATTTT.